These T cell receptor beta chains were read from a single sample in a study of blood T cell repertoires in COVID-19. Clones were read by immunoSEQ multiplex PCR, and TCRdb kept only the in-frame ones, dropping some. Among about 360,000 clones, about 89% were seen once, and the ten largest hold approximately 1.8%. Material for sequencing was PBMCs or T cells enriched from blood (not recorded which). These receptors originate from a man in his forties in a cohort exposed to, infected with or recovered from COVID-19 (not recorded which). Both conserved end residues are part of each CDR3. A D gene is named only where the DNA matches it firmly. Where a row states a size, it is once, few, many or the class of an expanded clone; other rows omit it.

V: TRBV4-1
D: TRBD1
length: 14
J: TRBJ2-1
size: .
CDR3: CASSHDRGQGEQFF
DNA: TGCGCCAGCAGCCATGACAGGGGGCAGGGTGAGCAGTTCTTC

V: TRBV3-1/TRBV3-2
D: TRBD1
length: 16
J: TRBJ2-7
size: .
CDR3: CASSRNPAGGSYEQYF
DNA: TGTGCCAGCAGCCGAAACCCGGCAGGGGGCTCCTACGAGCAGTACTTC

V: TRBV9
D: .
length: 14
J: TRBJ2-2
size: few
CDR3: CASRGDTYTGELFF
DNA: TGTGCCAGCAGGGGAGACACTTACACCGGGGAGCTGTTTTTT

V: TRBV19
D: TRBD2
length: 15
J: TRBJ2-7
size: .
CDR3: CASSIVTSGRVVQYF
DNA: TGTGCCAGTAGTATAGTCACTAGCGGGAGAGTCGTGCAGTACTTC

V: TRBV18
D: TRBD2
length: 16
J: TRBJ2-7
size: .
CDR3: CASSAQGLAGSYEQYF
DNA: TGTGCCAGCTCAGCTCAGGGCCTAGCGGGTTCCTACGAGCAGTACTTC

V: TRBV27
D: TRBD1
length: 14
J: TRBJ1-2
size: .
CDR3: CASSLQGGNYGYTF
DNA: TGTGCCAGCAGTTTGCAGGGGGGTAACTATGGCTACACCTTC

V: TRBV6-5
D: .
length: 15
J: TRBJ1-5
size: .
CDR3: CASRRGGRGNQPQHF
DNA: TGTGCCAGCAGACGGGGGGGGAGAGGCAATCAGCCCCAGCATTTT

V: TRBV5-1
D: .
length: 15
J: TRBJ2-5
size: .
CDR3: CASSTPTAGAETQYF
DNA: TGCGCCAGCAGCACCCCGACAGCCGGAGCGGAGACCCAGTACTTC

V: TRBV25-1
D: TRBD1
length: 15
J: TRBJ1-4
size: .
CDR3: CASGSQTGEFEKLFF
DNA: TGTGCCAGCGGCTCTCAGACAGGGGAGTTCGAAAAACTGTTTTTT

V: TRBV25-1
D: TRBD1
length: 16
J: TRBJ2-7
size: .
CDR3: CASSASGTGTRREQYF
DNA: TGTGCCAGCAGTGCGTCCGGGACAGGGACTCGTCGGGAGCAGTACTTC

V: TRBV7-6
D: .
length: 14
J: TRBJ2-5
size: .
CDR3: CASSVWTNQETQYF
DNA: TGTGCCAGCAGCGTATGGACTAACCAAGAGACCCAGTACTTC

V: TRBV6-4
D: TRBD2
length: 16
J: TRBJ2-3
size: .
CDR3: CASSEAGTSDTDTQYF
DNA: TGTGCCAGCAGTGAGGCCGGGACTAGCGACACAGATACGCAGTATTTT

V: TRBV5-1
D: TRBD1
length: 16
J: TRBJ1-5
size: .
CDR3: CASSVEPRGGNQPQHF
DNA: TGCGCCAGCAGCGTCGAACCCAGGGGGGGCAATCAGCCCCAGCATTTT

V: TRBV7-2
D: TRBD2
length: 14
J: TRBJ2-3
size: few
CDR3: CASSLGLSTDTQYF
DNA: TGTGCCAGCAGCCTGGGACTAAGCACAGATACGCAGTATTTT

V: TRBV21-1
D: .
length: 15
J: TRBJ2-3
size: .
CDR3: CASSKGLFGTDTQYF
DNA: TGTGCCAGCAGCAAGGGGCTATTCGGCACAGATACGCAGTATTTT

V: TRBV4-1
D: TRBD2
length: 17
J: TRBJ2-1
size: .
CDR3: CASSLRTSGNPYNEQFF
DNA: TGCGCCAGCAGCCTCCGGACTAGCGGGAACCCTTACAATGAGCAGTTCTTC

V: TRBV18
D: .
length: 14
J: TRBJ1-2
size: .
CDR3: CASSPGARDYGYTF
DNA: TGTGCCAGCTCACCAGGGGCCAGAGACTATGGCTACACCTTC

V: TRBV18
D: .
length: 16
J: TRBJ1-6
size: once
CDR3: CASSPTQGSDNSPLHF
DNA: TGTGCCAGCTCACCAACCCAGGGCTCTGATAATTCACCCCTCCACTTT

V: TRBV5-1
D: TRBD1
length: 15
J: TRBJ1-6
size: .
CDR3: CASSLAQGENSPLHF
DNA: TGCGCCAGCAGCTTGGCCCAGGGGGAAAATTCACCCCTCCACTTT

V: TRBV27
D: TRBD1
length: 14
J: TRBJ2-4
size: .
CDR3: CASSSMTGENIQYF
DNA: TGTGCCAGCAGTTCAATGACAGGGGAGAACATTCAGTACTTC

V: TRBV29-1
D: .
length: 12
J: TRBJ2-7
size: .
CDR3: CSVGDRTYEQYF
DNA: TGCAGCGTTGGTGACAGAACCTACGAGCAGTACTTC

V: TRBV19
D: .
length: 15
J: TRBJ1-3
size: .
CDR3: CASSIVRGARNTIYF
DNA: TGTGCCAGTAGTATCGTTCGGGGGGCGAGAAACACCATATATTTT

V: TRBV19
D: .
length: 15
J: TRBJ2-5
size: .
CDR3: CASSRQGNMGETQYF
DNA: TGTGCCAGTAGTAGGCAGGGGAATATGGGAGAGACCCAGTACTTC

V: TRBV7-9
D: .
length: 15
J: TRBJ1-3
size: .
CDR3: CASSPEQGRGNTIYF
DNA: TGTGCCAGCAGCCCTGAACAGGGACGCGGAAACACCATATATTTT

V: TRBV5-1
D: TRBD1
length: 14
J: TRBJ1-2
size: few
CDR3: CASSSTGGDYGYTF
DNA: TGCGCCAGCAGCTCGACAGGGGGCGACTATGGCTACACCTTC

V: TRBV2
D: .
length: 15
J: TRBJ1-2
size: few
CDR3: CASSESRTPNYGYTF
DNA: TGTGCCAGCAGTGAATCTCGGACACCCAACTATGGCTACACCTTC

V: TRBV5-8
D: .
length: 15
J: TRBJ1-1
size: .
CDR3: CASTLEAGANTEAFF
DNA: TGTGCCAGCACCTTGGAGGCAGGGGCGAACACTGAAGCTTTCTTT

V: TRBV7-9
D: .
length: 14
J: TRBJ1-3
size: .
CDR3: CASSLVGEGNTIYF
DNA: TGTGCCAGCAGCTTAGTCGGGGAAGGAAACACCATATATTTT

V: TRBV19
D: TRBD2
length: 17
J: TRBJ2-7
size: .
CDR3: CASSTGEGLAGSYEQYF
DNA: TGTGCCAGTAGTACTGGGGAGGGACTAGCGGGTTCCTACGAGCAGTACTTC

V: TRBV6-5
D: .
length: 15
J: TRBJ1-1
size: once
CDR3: CASSYSQGGDTEAFF
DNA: TGTGCCAGCAGTTACTCCCAGGGTGGCGACACTGAAGCTTTCTTT

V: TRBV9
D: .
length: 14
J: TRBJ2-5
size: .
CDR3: CASSPGTPSWTQYF
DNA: TGTGCCAGCAGCCCCGGGACTCCCTCCTGGACCCAGTACTTC

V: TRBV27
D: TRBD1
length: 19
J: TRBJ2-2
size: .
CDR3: CASSYRRQGGSANTGELFF
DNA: TGTGCCAGCAGCTACAGACGACAGGGGGGGTCGGCGAACACCGGGGAGCTGTTTTTT

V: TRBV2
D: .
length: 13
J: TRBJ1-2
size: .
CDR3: CASSEIFEESETF
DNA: TGTGCCAGCAGTGAAATTTTCGAGGAATCTGAAACCTTC

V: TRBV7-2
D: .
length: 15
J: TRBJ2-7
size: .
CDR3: CASSRVGGPPYEQYF
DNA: TGTGCCAGCAGCCGGGTAGGAGGCCCCCCCTACGAGCAGTACTTC

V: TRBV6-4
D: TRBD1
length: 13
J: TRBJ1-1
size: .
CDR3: CASSETGDTEAFF
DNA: TGTGCCAGCAGTGAAACAGGGGACACTGAAGCTTTCTTT

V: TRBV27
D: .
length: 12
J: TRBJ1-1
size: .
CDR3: CASSRGTAEAFF
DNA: TGTGCCAGCAGTAGGGGTACGGCTGAAGCTTTCTTT

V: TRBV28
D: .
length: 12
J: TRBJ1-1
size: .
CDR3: CASSSGLLEAFF
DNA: TGTGCCAGCAGTTCGGGACTGCTCGAAGCTTTCTTT

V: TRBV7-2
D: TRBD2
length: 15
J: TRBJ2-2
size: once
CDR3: CASSLWPSGTGELFF
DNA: TGTGCCAGCAGCTTATGGCCTAGCGGGACCGGGGAGCTGTTTTTT

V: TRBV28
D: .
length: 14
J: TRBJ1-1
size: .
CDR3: CASSSAGIGTEAFF
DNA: TGTGCCAGCAGTTCCGCAGGGATAGGCACTGAAGCTTTCTTT

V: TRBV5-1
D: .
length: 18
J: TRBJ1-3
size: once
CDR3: CASSLEWQGPSSGNTIYF
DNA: TGCGCCAGCAGCTTGGAGTGGCAGGGCCCCTCCTCTGGAAACACCATATATTTT

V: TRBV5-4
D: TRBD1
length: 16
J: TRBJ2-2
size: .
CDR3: CASSLGQGRGTGELFF
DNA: TGTGCCAGCAGCTTGGGACAGGGGAGAGGGACCGGGGAGCTGTTTTTT

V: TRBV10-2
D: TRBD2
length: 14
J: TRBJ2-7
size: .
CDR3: CASTGLAGGYEQYF
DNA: TGCGCCAGCACCGGACTAGCGGGAGGTTACGAGCAGTACTTC

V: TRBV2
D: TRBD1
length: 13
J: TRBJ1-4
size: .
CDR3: CASRGDRAEKLFF
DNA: TGTGCCAGCAGAGGGGACAGGGCAGAAAAACTGTTTTTT

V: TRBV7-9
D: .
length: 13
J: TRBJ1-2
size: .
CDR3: CASSLGDRYGYTF
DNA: TGTGCCAGCAGCTTAGGCGACAGATATGGCTACACCTTC

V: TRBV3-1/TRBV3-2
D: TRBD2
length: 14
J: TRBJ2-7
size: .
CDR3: CASSQSSGRNEQYF
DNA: TGTGCCAGCAGCCAAAGCAGCGGGAGAAACGAGCAGTACTTC

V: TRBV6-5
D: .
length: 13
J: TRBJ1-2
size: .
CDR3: CASRADSRSGYTF
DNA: TGTGCCAGCAGGGCAGACAGCCGCTCCGGCTACACCTTC

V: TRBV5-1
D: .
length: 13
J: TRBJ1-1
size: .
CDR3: CASSSEMNTEAFF
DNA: TGCGCCAGCAGCTCCGAGATGAACACTGAAGCTTTCTTT

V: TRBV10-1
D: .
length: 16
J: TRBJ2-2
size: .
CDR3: CASTQGGYPNTGELFF
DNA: TGCGCCAGCACCCAAGGGGGTTACCCGAACACCGGGGAGCTGTTTTTT

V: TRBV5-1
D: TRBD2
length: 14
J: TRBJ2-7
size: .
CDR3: CASSLNRGRALQYF
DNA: TGCGCCAGCAGCTTGAATCGCGGGAGGGCCCTGCAGTACTTC

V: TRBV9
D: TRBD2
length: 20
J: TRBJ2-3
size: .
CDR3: CASSASLGLAGGHVIYTQYF
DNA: TGTGCCAGCAGCGCCTCCTTGGGACTAGCGGGAGGGCATGTCATTTATACGCAGTATTTT

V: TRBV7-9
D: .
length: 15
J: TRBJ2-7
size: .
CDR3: CASSSEPRIPYEQYF
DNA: TGTGCCAGCAGTTCGGAACCCAGGATCCCCTACGAGCAGTACTTC

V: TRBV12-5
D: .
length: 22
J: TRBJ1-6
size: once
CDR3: CASGSRPGFGLGGEANNSPLHF
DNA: TGTGCTAGTGGTTCCCGGCCGGGCTTCGGACTAGGAGGTGAAGCCAATAATTCACCCCTCCACTTT

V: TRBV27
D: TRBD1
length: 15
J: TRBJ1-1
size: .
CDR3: CASTGQGSGDTEAFF
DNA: TGTGCCAGCACCGGACAGGGTTCGGGGGACACTGAAGCTTTCTTT

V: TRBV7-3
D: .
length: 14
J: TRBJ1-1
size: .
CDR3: CASSLTRDNAEAFF
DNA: TGTGCCAGCAGCTTGACCAGGGATAACGCTGAAGCTTTCTTT